This TCR beta chain is from a study of long-term antiretroviral therapy in people with HIV. For the study at large: The earliest samples came about a decade before the 2015 immediate-ART recommendation.

Samples were assayed with immunoSEQ v3.0 at survey level. Sequenced by immunoSEQ multiplex PCR; TCRdb stores in-frame clones only, minus some. The sample has about 35,000 clones; over 90% are singletons. This clone appeared once. Its antigen is not known. Notes on the study in general: Dominance of pre-ART expanded clones persisted, fluctuating and often declining after ART. It was observed that HIV repertoires exhibited narrower CDR3 length ranges than controls.

The CDR3 is 14 amino acids. Germline assignment: CDR1 SGHRS and CDR2 YFSETQ. Trimming took off 0 bases at V and 3 bases at J, with 9 bases between the two ends. Sequenced material: unsorted PBMCs, taken 4.1 years after starting antiretroviral therapy. The clonotype comes from a woman aged 45-59 years with HIV. V usage is TRBV5-1 and J usage is TRBJ1-2; D is unresolved. Here the CDR3 reads CASSLDPGDYGYTF. DNA for the CDR3: TGCGCCAGCAGCTTGGACCCAGGAGACTATGGCTACACCTTC.